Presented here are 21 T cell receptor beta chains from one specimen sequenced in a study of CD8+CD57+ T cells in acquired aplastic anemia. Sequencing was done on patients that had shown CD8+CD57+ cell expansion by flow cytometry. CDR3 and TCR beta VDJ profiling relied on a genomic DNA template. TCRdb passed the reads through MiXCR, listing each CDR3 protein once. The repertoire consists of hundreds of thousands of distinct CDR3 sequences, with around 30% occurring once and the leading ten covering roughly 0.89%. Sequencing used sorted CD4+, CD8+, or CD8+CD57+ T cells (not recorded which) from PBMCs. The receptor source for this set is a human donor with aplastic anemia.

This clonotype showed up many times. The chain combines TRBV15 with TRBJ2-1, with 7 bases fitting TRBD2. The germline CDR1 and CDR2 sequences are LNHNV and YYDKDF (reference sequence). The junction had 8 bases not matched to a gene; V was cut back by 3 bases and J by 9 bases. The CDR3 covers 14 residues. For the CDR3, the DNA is TGTGCCACCAGCAGCCTTGGGACTACGGGTGAGCAGTTCTTC. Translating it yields CATSSLGTTGEQFF.

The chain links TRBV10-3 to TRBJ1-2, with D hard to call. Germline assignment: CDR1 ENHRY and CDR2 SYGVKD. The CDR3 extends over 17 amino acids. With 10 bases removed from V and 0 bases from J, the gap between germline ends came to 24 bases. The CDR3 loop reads CATLRTSGMGANYGYTF. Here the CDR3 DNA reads TGTGCCACCTTGAGGACTAGCGGGATGGGTGCTAACTATGGCTACACCTTC.

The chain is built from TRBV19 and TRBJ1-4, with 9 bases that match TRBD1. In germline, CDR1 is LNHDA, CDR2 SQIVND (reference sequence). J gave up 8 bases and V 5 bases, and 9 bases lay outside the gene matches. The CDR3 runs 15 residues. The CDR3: CASSPTGTGIEKLFF. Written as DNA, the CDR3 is TGTGCCAGTAGTCCCACCGGGACAGGGATCGAAAAACTGTTTTTT.

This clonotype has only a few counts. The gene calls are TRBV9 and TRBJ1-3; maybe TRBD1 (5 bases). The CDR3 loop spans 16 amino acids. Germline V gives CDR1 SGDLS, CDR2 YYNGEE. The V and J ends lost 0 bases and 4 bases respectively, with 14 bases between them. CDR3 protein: CASSVAGGTAGNTIYF. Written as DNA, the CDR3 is TGTGCCAGCAGCGTAGCTGGGGGAACGGCGGGAAACACCATATATTTT.

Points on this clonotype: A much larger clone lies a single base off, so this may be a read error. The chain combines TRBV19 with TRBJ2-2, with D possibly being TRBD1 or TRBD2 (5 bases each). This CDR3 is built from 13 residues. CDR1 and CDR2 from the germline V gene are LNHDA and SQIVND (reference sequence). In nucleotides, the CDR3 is TGTGCCAGTGTGGGGCGGGCCCTCGGGGAGCTGCTTTTT. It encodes CASVGRALGELLF.

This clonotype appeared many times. CDR3: CSAQEGSYGYTF. The CDR3 DNA follows: TGCAGTGCTCAGGAGGGCAGTTATGGCTACACCTTC. V gene TRBV20-1 combines with J gene TRBJ1-2; D is unresolved. The CDR3 length is 12 residues. V lost 5 bases and J 5 bases, leaving 12 bases between the germline ends. From germline, CDR1 is DFQATT and CDR2 SNEGSKA (reference sequence).

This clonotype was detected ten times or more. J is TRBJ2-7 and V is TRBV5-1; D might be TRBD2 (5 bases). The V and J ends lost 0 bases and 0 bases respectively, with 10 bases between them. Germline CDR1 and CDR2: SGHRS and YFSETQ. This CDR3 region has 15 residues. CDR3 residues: CASSLDSGGSYEQYF. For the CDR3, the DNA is TGCGCCAGCAGCTTGGATTCTGGAGGCTCCTACGAGCAGTACTTC.

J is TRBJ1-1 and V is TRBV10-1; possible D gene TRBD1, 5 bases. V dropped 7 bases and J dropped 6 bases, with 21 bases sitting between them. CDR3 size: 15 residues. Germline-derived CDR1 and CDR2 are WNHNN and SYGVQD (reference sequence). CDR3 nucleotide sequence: TGCGCCAGCATGGGTGTGCAGGGCCCTCGGGCTGAAGCTTTCTTT. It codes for CASMGVQGPRAEAFF.

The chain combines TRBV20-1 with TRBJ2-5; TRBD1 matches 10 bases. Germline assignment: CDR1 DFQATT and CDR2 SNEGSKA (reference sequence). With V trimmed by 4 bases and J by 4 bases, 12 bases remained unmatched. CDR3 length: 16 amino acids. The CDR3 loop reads CSANLLDRGLGETQYF. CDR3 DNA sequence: TGCAGTGCTAACCTACTAGACAGGGGGCTGGGAGAGACCCAGTACTTC.

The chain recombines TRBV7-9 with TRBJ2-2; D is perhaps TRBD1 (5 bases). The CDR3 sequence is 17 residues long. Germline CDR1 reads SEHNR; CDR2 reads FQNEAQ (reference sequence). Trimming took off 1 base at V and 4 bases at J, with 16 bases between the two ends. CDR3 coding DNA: TGTGCCAGCAGCTTAGATACGGGCCAGGGTGGCACCGGGGAGCTGTTTTTT. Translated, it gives CASSLDTGQGGTGELFF.

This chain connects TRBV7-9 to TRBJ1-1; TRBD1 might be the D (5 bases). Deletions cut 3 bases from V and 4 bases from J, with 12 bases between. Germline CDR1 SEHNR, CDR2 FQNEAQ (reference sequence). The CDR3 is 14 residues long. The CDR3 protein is CASSFPGMGTEAFF. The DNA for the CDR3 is TGTGCCAGCAGCTTCCCAGGGATGGGCACTGAAGCTTTCTTT. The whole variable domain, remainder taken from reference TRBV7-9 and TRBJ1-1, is DTGVSQNPRHKITKRGQNVTFRCDPISEHNRLYWYRQTLGQGPEFLTYFQNEAQLEKSRLLSDRFSAERPKGSFSTLEIQRTEQGDSAMYLCASSFPGMGTEAFFGQGTRLTVV.

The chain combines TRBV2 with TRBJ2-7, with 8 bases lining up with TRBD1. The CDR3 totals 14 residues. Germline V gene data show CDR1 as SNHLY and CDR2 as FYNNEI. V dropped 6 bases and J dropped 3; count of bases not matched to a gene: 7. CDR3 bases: TGTGCCAGCAGCGGACAGGGTATGGGCTACGAGCAGTACTTC. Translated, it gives CASSGQGMGYEQYF.

CDR3 amino acids: CSVEVTVTAMGETQYF. Here the CDR3 DNA reads TGCAGCGTTGAAGTCACCGTGACAGCAATGGGGGAGACCCAGTACTTC. V usage is TRBV29-1 and J usage is TRBJ2-5, with a possible D match to TRBD1 (5 bases). V was clipped by 1 base and J by 5 bases, with 20 bases between them. Germline CDR1 reads SQVTM; CDR2 reads ANQGSEA. This CDR3 comprises 16 residues.

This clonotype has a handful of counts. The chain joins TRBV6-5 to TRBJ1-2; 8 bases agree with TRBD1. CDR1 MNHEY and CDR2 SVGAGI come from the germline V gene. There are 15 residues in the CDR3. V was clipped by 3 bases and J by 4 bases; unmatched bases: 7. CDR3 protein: CASSYGSDRGYGYTF. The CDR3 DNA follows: TGTGCCAGCAGTTATGGGTCCGACAGGGGCTATGGCTACACCTTC.

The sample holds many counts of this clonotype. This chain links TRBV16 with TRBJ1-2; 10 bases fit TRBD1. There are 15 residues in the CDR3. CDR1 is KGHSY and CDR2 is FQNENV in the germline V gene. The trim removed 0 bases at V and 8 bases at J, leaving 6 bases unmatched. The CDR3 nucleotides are TGTGCCAGCAGCCAATCGGTACGGACAGGGGGAGGCTACACCTTC. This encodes CASSQSVRTGGGYTF.

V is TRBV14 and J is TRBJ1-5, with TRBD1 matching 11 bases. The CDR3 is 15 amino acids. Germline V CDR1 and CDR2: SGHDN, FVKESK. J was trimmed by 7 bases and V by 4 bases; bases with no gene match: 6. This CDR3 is CASSPGQGGWQPQHF. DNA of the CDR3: TGTGCCAGCAGCCCGGGACAGGGGGGTTGGCAGCCCCAGCATTTT.

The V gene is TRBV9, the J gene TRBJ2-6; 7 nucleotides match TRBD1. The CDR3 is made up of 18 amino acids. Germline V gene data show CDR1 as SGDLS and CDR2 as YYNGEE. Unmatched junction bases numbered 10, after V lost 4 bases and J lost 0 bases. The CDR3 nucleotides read TGTGCCAGCAGCTCCCACAGGGGTTTGGTCTCTGGGGCCAACGTCCTGACTTTC. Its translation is CASSSHRGLVSGANVLTF.

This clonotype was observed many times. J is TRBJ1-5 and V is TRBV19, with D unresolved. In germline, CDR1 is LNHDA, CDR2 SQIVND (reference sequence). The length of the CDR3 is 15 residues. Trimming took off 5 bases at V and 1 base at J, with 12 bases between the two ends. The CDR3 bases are TGTGCCAGTAGTCCCCTGATGAACAGCAATCAGCCCCAGCATTTT. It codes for CASSPLMNSNQPQHF.

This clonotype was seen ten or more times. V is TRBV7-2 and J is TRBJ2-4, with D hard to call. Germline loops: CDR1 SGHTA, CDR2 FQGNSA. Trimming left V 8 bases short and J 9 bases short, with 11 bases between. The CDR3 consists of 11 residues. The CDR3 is CASGSGGIQYF. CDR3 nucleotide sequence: TGTGCCAGCGGCTCCGGCGGCATTCAGTACTTC.

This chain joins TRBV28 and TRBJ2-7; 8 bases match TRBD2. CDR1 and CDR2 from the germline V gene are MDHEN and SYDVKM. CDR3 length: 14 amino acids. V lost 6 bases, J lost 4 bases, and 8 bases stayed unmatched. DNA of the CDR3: TGTGCCAGCAGAACTAGCGGACCCCCATACGAGCAGTACTTC. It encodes CASRTSGPPYEQYF.

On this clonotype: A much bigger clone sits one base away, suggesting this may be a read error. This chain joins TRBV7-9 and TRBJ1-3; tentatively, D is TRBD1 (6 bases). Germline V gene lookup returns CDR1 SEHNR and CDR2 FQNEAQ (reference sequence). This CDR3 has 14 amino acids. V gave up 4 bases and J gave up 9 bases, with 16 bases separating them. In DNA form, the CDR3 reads TGTGCCAGCAGCTCCAGACAGGTAGGGCTCACCATATATTTT. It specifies CASSSRQVGLTIYF.